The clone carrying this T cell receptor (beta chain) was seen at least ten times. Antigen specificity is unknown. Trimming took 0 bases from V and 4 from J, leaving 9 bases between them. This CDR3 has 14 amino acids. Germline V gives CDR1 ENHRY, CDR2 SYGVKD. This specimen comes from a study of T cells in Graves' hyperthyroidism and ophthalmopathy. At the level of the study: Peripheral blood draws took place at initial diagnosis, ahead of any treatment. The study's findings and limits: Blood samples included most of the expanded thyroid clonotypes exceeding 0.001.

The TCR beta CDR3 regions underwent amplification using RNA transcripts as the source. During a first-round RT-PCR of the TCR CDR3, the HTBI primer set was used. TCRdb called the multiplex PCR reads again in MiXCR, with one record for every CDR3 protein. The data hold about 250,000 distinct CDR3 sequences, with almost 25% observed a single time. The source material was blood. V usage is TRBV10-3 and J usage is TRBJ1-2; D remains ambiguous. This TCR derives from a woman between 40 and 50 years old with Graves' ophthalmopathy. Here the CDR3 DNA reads TGTGCCATCAGTGAGTCTCGCCAGACCTATGGCTACACCTTC. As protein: CAISESRQTYGYTF.